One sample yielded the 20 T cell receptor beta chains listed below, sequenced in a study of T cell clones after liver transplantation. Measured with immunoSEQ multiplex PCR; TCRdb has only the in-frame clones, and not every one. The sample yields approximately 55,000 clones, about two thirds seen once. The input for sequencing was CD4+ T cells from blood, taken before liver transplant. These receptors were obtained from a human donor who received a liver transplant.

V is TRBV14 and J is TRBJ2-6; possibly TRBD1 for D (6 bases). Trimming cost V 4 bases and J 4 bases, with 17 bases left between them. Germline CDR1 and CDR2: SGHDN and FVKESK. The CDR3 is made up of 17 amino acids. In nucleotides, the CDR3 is TGTGCCAGCAGCCGATTGACAGGCCCGTCCGGGGCCAACGTCCTGACTTTC. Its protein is CASSRLTGPSGANVLTF.

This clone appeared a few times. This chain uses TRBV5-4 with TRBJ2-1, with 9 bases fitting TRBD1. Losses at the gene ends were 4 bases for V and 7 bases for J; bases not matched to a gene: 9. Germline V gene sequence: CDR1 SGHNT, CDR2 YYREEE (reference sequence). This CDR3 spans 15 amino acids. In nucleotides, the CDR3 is TGTGCCAGCAGCCTCGGGACAGGGTTTACGAATGAGCAGTTCTTC. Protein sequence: CASSLGTGFTNEQFF.

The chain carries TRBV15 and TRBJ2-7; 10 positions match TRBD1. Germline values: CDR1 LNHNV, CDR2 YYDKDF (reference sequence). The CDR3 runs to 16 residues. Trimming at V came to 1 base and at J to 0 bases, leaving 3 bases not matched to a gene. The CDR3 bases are TGTGCCACCAGCAGAGGCGGACAGGGGGTCTCCTACGAGCAGTACTTC. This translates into CATSRGGQGVSYEQYF.

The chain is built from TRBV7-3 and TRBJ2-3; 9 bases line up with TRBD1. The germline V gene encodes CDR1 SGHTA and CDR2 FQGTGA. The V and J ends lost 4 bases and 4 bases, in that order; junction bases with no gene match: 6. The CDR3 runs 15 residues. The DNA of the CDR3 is TGTGCCAGCAGCTCAAACAGGGGGCGTGCAGATACGCAGTATTTT. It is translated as CASSSNRGRADTQYF.

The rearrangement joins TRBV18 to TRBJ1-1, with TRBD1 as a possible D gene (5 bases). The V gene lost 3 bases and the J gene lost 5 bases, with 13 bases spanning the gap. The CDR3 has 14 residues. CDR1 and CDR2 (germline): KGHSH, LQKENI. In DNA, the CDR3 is TGTGCCAGCTCACCGGGGGGAACGGGGACTGAAGCTTTCTTT. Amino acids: CASSPGGTGTEAFF.

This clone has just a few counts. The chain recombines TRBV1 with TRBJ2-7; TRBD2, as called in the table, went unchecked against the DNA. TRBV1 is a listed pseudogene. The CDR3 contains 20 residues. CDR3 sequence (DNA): TGCACCAGCAGCCAGAGGTCCCCGGGACTAGCGGGGGGGCCCGGAAACGAGCAGTACTTC. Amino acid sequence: CTSSQRSPGLAGGPGNEQYF.

The CDR3 bases are TGTGCCTGGACCGCCGGGGACAGATTTAACTCTCGGACCTTC. Protein product: CAWTAGDRFNSRTF. The rearrangement links TRBV30 to TRBJ1-2; 7 bases are a match to TRBD1. The CDR3 runs 14 residues. CDR1 and CDR2 (germline): GTSNPN, SVGIG (reference sequence). With 4 bases clipped from V and 14 bases from J, the junction kept 19 bases outside the gene matches.

The CDR3 sequence is CASSDPTPANPGGYGYTF. CDR3 nucleotide sequence: TGTGCCAGCAGTGACCCTACCCCGGCAAACCCGGGGGGCTATGGCTACACCTTC. The rearrangement links TRBV25-1 to TRBJ1-2; D perhaps matches TRBD1 (5 bases). This CDR3 spans 18 amino acids. The V end was cut by 3 bases, the J end by 4 bases, with 24 bases between. The germline V gene has CDR1 MGHDK and CDR2 SYGVNS.

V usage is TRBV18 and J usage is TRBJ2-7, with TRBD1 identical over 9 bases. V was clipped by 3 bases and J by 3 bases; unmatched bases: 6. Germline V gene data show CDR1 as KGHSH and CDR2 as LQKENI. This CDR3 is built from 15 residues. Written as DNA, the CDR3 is TGTGCCAGCTCACCCTCGACGGGACAGGGCTACGAGCAGTACTTC. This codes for CASSPSTGQGYEQYF.

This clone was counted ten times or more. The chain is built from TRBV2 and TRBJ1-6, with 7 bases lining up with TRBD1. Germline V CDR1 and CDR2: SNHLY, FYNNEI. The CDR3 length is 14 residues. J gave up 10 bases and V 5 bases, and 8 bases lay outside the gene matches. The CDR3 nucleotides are TGTGCCAGCAGTAGACAGGGAAGGGAGTCACCCCTCCACTTT. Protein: CASSRQGRESPLHF.

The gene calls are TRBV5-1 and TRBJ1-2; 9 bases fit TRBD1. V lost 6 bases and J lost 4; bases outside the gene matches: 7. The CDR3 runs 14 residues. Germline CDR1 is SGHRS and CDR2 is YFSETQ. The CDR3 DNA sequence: TGCGCCAGCATCCCGGGACAGGGCGGCTATGGCTACACCTTC. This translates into CASIPGQGGYGYTF.

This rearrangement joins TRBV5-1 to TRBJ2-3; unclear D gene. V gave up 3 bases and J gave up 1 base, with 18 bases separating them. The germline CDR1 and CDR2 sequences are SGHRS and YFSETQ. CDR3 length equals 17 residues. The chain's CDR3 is CASSSAKVAVGTDTQYF. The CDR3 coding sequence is TGCGCCAGCAGCTCCGCGAAGGTGGCGGTGGGCACAGATACGCAGTATTTT.

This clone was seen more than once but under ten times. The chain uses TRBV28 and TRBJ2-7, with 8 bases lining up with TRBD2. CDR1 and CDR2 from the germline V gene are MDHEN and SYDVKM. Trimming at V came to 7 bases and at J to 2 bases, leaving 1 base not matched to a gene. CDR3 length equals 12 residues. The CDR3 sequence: CASMRGAYEQYF. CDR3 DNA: TGTGCCAGCATGCGGGGGGCCTACGAGCAGTACTTC.

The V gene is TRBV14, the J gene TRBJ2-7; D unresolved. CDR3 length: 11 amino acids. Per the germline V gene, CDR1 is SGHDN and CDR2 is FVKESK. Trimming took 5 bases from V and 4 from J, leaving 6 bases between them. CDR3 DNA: TGTGCCAGCAGCTCCTTTTACGAGCAGTACTTC. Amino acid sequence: CASSSFYEQYF. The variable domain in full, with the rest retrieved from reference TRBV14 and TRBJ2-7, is EAGVTQFPSHSVIEKGQTVTLRCDPISGHDNLYWYRRVMGKEIKFLLHFVKESKQDESGMPNNRFLAERTGGTYSTLKVQPAELEDSGVYFCASSSFYEQYFGPGTRLTVT.

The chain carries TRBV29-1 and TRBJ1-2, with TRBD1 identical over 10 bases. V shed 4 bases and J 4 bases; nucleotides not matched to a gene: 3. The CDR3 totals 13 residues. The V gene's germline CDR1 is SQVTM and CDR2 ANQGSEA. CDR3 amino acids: CSVVRDRGYGYTF. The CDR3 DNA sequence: TGCAGCGTTGTTAGGGACAGGGGCTATGGCTACACCTTC.

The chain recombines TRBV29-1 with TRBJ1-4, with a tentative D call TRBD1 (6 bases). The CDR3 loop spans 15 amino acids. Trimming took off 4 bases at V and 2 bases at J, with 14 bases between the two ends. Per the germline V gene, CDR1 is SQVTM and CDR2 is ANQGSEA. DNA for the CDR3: TGCAGCGTTGCCGAAGGGGGAAGCACTAATGAAAAACTGTTTTTT. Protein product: CSVAEGGSTNEKLFF.

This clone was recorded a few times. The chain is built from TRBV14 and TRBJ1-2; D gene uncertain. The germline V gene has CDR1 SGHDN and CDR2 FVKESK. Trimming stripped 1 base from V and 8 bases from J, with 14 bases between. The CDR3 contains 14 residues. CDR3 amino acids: CASSQGIWAWGYTF. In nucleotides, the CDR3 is TGTGCCAGCAGCCAAGGGATCTGGGCATGGGGCTACACCTTC.

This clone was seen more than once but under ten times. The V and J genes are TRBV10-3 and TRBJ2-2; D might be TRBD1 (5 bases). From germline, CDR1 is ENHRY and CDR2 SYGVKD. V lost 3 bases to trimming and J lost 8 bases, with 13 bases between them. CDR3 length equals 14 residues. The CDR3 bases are TGTGCCATCAGTGAAGACAGTGCGGCGGGGGAGCTGTTTTTT. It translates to CAISEDSAAGELFF.

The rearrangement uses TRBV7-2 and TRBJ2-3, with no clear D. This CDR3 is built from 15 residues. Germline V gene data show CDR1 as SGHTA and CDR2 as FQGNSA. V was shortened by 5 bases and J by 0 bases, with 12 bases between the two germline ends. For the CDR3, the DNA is TGTGCCAGCAGCCCCGAGTACCTAAGCACAGATACGCAGTATTTT. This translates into CASSPEYLSTDTQYF.

This CDR3 is CASRGQGLNNSPLHF. In DNA form, the CDR3 reads TGTGCCAGCAGGGGACAGGGACTAAATAATTCACCCCTCCACTTT. The V call is TRBV27, the J call TRBJ1-6, with TRBD1 matching over 9 bases. The CDR3 is made up of 15 amino acids. Germline V gene sequence: CDR1 MNHEY, CDR2 SMNVEV (reference sequence). J lost 5 bases, V lost 6 bases, and 5 bases had no gene match.